A single sample is the source of the 3 T cell receptor beta chains below, sequenced in a study of T cell responses to AZD1222 COVID-19 vaccine. Sequencing used immunoSEQ multiplex PCR; TCRdb keeps in-frame clones, though not all of them. Of 140,000 to 150,000 clones listed, 82% are singletons. The sample in question was peripheral blood, obtained on day 0 of MenACWY control vaccination. These receptors were taken from an adult in good health.

The chain joins TRBV5-1 to TRBJ2-7; the match to TRBD1 covers 8 bases. This CDR3 region has 14 residues. Per the germline V gene, CDR1 is SGHRS and CDR2 is YFSETQ. V lost 3 bases to trimming and J lost 3 bases; unmatched junction nucleotides: 5. CDR3 sequence (DNA): TGCGCCAGCAGCTGGGACAGGACTAACTACGAGCAGTACGTC. Protein sequence: CASSWDRTNYEQYV.

This sequence joins TRBV3-1 (or the pseudogene TRBV3-2) and TRBJ1-6; D not certain. The CDR3 sequence is 14 residues long. Between the trimmed V and J ends, which lost 8 bases and 8 bases, there was a span of 16 bases. The germline V gene encodes CDR1 LGHDT and CDR2 YNNKEL (reference sequence). The CDR3 DNA sequence: TGTGCCAGCCTCCTGAGAGGTACGGATTCACCCCTCCACTTT. It is translated as CASLLRGTDSPLHF.

The genes are TRBV4-1 and TRBJ2-5; D is possibly TRBD2 (6 bases). Germline V CDR1 and CDR2: MGHRA, YSYEKL. V lost 4 bases to trimming and J lost 5 bases, with 17 bases between them. The CDR3 covers 15 residues. The CDR3 protein is CASSPGPGGAETQYF. DNA for the CDR3: TGCGCCAGCAGCCCCGGGCCCGGCGGGGCGGAGACCCAGTACTTC.